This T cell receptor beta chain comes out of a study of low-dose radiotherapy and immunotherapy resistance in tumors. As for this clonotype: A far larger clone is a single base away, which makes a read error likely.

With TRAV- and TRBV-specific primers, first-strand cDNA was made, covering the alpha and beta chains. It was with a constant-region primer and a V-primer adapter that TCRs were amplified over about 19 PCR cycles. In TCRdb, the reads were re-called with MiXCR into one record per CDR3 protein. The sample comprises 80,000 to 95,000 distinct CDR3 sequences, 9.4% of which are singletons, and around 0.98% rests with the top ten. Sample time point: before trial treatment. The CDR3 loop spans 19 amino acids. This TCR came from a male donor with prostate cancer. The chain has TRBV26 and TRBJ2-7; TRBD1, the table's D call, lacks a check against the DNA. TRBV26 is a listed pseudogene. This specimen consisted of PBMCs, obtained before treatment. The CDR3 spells CTSSSQVGTGGRSSYEQYF. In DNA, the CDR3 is TGTACCAGCAGTTCCCAGGTGGGGACAGGGGGCCGAAGCTCCTACGAGCAGTACTTC.